The 26 T cell receptor beta chains reported below all come from one sample, sequenced in a study of tumor-infiltrating lymphocytes in primary liver carcinoma. Blood RNA was derived from unsorted whole blood, and germline DNA was extracted too. The authors made TCR beta cDNA from about 500 ng total RNA with a constant-region primer. Three nested multiplex PCR rounds, a slightly modified ARM-PCR, produced the libraries for TCR beta. TRBV1-TRBV30 forward and Cbeta reverse primers drove the first two roughly 10-cycle rounds. In TCRdb, the multiplex PCR reads were re-called with MiXCR into one record per CDR3 protein. This table has approximately 340,000 distinct CDR3 sequences, less than 65% appearing once. The sample consisted of peripheral blood. These receptor sequences come from a man in his forties or fifties with primary liver carcinoma and hepatitis B virus infection.

The CDR3 nucleotides are TGTGCCAGCAGCCAAGAAACTAGCGGCACAGATACGTACTATTTT. Translated: CASSQETSGTDTYYF. V and J are TRBV4-2 and TRBJ2-3; 8 nucleotides agree with TRBD2. The CDR3 sequence is 15 residues long. V dropped 0 bases and J dropped 15; count of bases not matched to a gene: 14. Per the germline V gene, CDR1 is LGHNA and CDR2 is YNFKEQ.

This chain links TRBV30 with TRBJ2-1, with D unresolved. The CDR3 has 12 residues. Germline V gene data show CDR1 as GTSNPN and CDR2 as SVGIG (reference sequence). Trimming removed 0 bases from V and 7 bases from J, with 7 bases in between. CDR3 nucleotide sequence: TGTGCCTGGAGTGTACCTGAGAATGAGCAGTTCTTC. The encoded protein is CAWSVPENEQFF.

The table lists this clonotype with many counts. The V gene is TRBV4-1, the J gene TRBJ1-6; D is perhaps TRBD1 (6 bases). Trimming removed 5 bases at V and 8 bases at J, with 10 bases between. The CDR3 has 13 amino acids. The germline V gene has CDR1 MGHRA and CDR2 YSYEKL. The CDR3 sequence: CASSRDNDSPLHF. The CDR3 coding sequence is TGCGCCAGCAGCAGGGACAACGATTCACCCCTCCACTTT.

Regarding this clonotype: The junction departs from germline at one end; a sequencing error may be responsible. CDR3 DNA: TGTGCCAGCGGCCACCTTGGAGCGAACACTGAAGCTTTCTTT. Translation gives CASGHLGANTEAFF. This rearrangement joins TRBV14 to TRBJ1-1; D not certain. CDR3 length: 14 residues. Germline V lookup: CDR1 SGHDN, CDR2 FVKESK.

In its sample, this clonotype ranks as medium-sized. The V call is TRBV11-2, the J call TRBJ2-1, with D unclear. The germline CDR1 and CDR2 sequences are SGHAT and FQNNGV. V was pared by 1 base and J by 0 bases, with 7 bases between. This CDR3 contains 15 residues. DNA of the CDR3: TGTGCCAGCAGCTTAGGGCAGAGCTCCTACAATGAGCAGTTCTTC. Its protein is CASSLGQSSYNEQFF.

This clonotype was counted at least ten times. This rearrangement joins TRBV4-1 to TRBJ1-4, with D tentatively TRBD1 (5 bases). CDR3 size: 15 residues. Per the germline V gene, CDR1 is MGHRA and CDR2 is YSYEKL. V was shortened by 0 bases and J by 4 bases, with 9 bases between the two germline ends. The CDR3 protein is CASSQEAGRNEKLFF. CDR3 nucleotides: TGCGCCAGCAGCCAAGAGGCGGGACGTAATGAAAAACTGTTTTTT.

In the case of this clonotype: Possible read error: a much larger clone is one base away. V and J are TRBV6-6 and TRBJ2-7, with 8 bases fitting TRBD1. Trimming took 6 bases from V and 7 from J; bases not matched to a gene: 17. From germline, CDR1 is MNHNY and CDR2 SVGAGI (reference sequence). The CDR3 loop spans 16 amino acids. The CDR3 reads CASSDRLTGALGEQYF. The CDR3 DNA reads TGTGCCAGCAGCGACCGTCTGACAGGGGCGTTGGGTGAGCAGTACTTC.

The J gene is TRBJ2-7, the V gene TRBV2; 13 bases agree with TRBD2. CDR3 size: 15 residues. Germline loops: CDR1 SNHLY, CDR2 FYNNEI. The ends lost 5 bases at V and 2 bases at J; junction bases unmatched: 3. CDR3 DNA: TGTGCCAGCAGTCCTGGGACTAGCGGGACCTACGAGCAGTACTTC. It specifies CASSPGTSGTYEQYF.

On this clonotype: Given a much more abundant clone one base away, this may be a read error. This chain uses TRBV6-5 with TRBJ2-5; 9 bases align to TRBD2. The germline V gene has CDR1 MNHEY and CDR2 SVGAGI. This CDR3 region has 15 residues. The CDR3 bases are TGTGCCAGCAGCCGGAGGCTAGCGGGACAAGAGACCCGGTACTTC. Its protein is CASSRRLAGQETRYF.

This chain connects TRBV7-9 to TRBJ2-7, with D hard to call. This CDR3 region has 15 residues. V was clipped by 5 bases and J by 3 bases, with 17 bases between them. Germline assignment: CDR1 SEHNR and CDR2 FQNEAQ (reference sequence). Here the CDR3 reads CASSPKYDPSYEQYF. CDR3 DNA sequence: TGTGCCAGCAGCCCCAAATACGATCCTAGCTACGAGCAGTACTTC.

The chain recombines TRBV6-6 with TRBJ2-1; D ambiguous. Germline V gene data show CDR1 as MNHNY and CDR2 as SVGAGI (reference sequence). Trimming pared 4 bases from V and 6 bases from J, leaving 19 bases between. The CDR3 has 16 residues. CDR3: CASSSISWSLSNEQFF. CDR3 DNA sequence: TGTGCCAGCAGTTCTATTAGCTGGAGTCTATCCAATGAGCAGTTCTTC.

Of note for this clonotype: An end of the junction does not agree with germline; a read error may underlie this. The rearrangement links TRBV11-2 to TRBJ2-3, with a possible D match to TRBD1 (6 bases). From germline, CDR1 is SGHAT and CDR2 FQNNGV. The CDR3 contains 16 residues. CDR3 DNA: TGTGCCGGCAGGGGCTTAGGGGGAGAGAGGACAGATATGCAGTATTTT. Translated: CAGRGLGGERTDMQYF. Full variable domain (missing parts from reference TRBV11-2 and TRBJ2-3): EAGVAQSPRYKIIEKRQSVAFWCNPISGHATLYWYQQILGQGPKLLIQFQNNGVVDDSQLPKDRFSAERLKGVDSTLKIQPAKLEDSAVYLCAGRGLGGERTDMQYFGPGTRLTVL.

On this clonotype: At one end, the junction sequence differs from germline, possibly due to a read error. The CDR3 nucleotides read TGTGCCCGCAGCCCGAGTTCTAGTGGGGGGGGCACAGATACGCAGTATTTT. Its protein product is CARSPSSSGGGTDTQYF. This chain links TRBV11-2 with TRBJ2-3, with 7 bases that match TRBD2. Germline CDR1 is SGHAT and CDR2 is FQNNGV. This CDR3 spans 17 amino acids.

This clonotype occurred once. Germline and junction disagree at one end, which may indicate a read error. V usage is TRBV11-2 and J usage is TRBJ2-1; tentative D call: TRBD2 (6 bases). Looked up from germline, CDR1 is SGHAT and CDR2 is FQNNGV. The CDR3 has 12 amino acids. CDR3 residues: CTSSFGGYEQFF. The CDR3 region has the DNA TGTACCAGCAGCTTTGGAGGGTATGAGCAGTTCTTC.

Many counts were recorded for this clonotype. V usage is TRBV6-5 and J usage is TRBJ1-1; D is possibly TRBD1 (6 bases). This CDR3 spans 13 amino acids. Trimming shortened V by 6 bases and J by 3 bases, and 11 bases separated the two germline ends. Germline assignment: CDR1 MNHEY and CDR2 SVGAGI. The CDR3 coding sequence is TGTGCCAGCAGCTCTACAGGGTACACTGAAGCTTTCTTT. Amino acids: CASSSTGYTEAFF.

Regarding this clonotype: A read error is possible here, since a much larger clone lies one base away. The V and J genes are TRBV12-3 or TRBV12-4 and TRBJ1-1; a weak D match, TRBD1 (5 bases). Between the trimmed V and J ends, which lost 3 bases and 5 bases, there was a span of 13 bases. This CDR3 is built from 14 residues. CDR3 region: CASSLCGGRTEAFF. CDR3 bases: TGTGCCAGCAGTTTGTGCGGGGGACGGACTGAAGCTTTCTTT.

Note on this clonotype: One junction end disagrees with the germline gene, perhaps due to a read error. The V call is TRBV11-1, the J call TRBJ2-7; D not resolved. In germline, CDR1 is SGHAT, CDR2 FQDESV (reference sequence). The CDR3 extends over 16 amino acids. CDR3 sequence (DNA): TGTGCCAACAGCTCAAGAGACTCTTTCAGCCTCTACGAGCACTACTTC. This codes for CANSSRDSFSLYEHYF.

This clonotype was seen a few times. A much bigger clone sits one base away, suggesting this may be a read error. The chain links TRBV7-9 to TRBJ2-5, with a weak D call TRBD1 (5 bases). The CDR3 runs 13 residues. The germline CDR1 and CDR2 sequences are SEHNR and FQNEAQ (reference sequence). V was cut by 2 bases and J by 1 base, with 5 bases left in between. The CDR3: CASSLRGQETQYF. CDR3 bases: TGTGCCAGCAGCTTAAGGGGCCAAGAGACCCAGTACTTC.

On this clonotype itself: One base away lies a much larger clone, so this may be a sequencing read error. V gene TRBV6-2 or TRBV6-3 combines with J gene TRBJ2-2; D might be TRBD1 (8 bases). CDR1 is MNHEY and CDR2 is SVGEGT in the germline V gene. The length of the CDR3 is 14 residues. Here the CDR3 DNA reads TGTGCCAGCAGTGGACAGGGAGGGACCGGGAAGCTGTTTTTT. Its translation: CASSGQGGTGKLFF.

This sequence joins TRBV11-2 and TRBJ2-2; 9 bases agree with TRBD2. This CDR3 comprises 17 residues. CDR1 is SGHAT, CDR2 FQNNGV, per germline. CDR3 amino acids: CFSSQAGGGANTGELFF. Here the CDR3 DNA reads TGTTTCAGCAGCCAAGCGGGGGGCGGGGCGAACACCGGGGAGCTGTTTTTT.

The chain joins TRBV11-2 to TRBJ2-2, with D possibly matching TRBD1 (6 bases). The germline CDR1 and CDR2 sequences are SGHAT and FQNNGV. The length of the CDR3 is 13 residues. The CDR3 bases are TGTGTCAACAGTCAACAGGGTACCGGGGAGCTGTTTTTT. Amino acids: CVNSQQGTGELFF.

Comment on this clonotype: Mismatch with germline at one junction end may stem from a read error. The J gene is TRBJ2-3, the V gene TRBV6-2 or TRBV6-3; perhaps TRBD2 as D (5 bases). From germline, CDR1 is MNHEY and CDR2 SVGEGT. The length of the CDR3 is 17 residues. The CDR3 region is CASSSTAGSRRTDMQYF. In DNA, the CDR3 is TGTGCCAGCAGTTCCACGGCGGGTAGCAGGAGGACCGATATGCAGTATTTT.

This clonotype was seen only once. The rearrangement joins TRBV6-6 to TRBJ2-7; D possibly corresponds to TRBD1 (6 bases). Germline V lookup: CDR1 MNHNY, CDR2 SVGAGI (reference sequence). The CDR3 has 14 amino acids. The V end lost 7 bases, the J end lost 4 bases, and 17 bases lay between the germline ends. CDR3 protein: CASILGHRVYEQYF. The CDR3 DNA is TGTGCCAGCATCCTGGGACACCGCGTATACGAGCAGTACTTC.

The chain combines TRBV11-2 with TRBJ1-1, with D possibly TRBD1 on 5 matching bases. Germline V lookup: CDR1 SGHAT, CDR2 FQNNGV. V was cut by 5 bases and J by 7 bases, with 29 bases left in between. There are 18 residues in the CDR3. DNA of the CDR3: TGTGCCAGCAGCAAAAAAGCCCGTTTGGGTTCGGGGGTCATTGAAGCTTTCTTT. The encoded protein is CASSKKARLGSGVIEAFF.

To note about this clonotype: A clone one base away is much larger, so this may be a read error. CDR3 residues: CASSRDENSYEQYF. The CDR3 DNA is TGTGCCAGCAGTCGGGACGAGAACTCCTACGAGCAGTACTTC. This rearrangement joins TRBV12-3 or TRBV12-4 to TRBJ2-7; D possibly uses TRBD1 or TRBD2 (5 bases each). Deletions cut 5 bases from V and 0 bases from J, with 11 bases between. CDR3 length: 14 residues.

Many counts were recorded for this clonotype. The CDR3 does not close with the conserved phenylalanine or tryptophan, likely indicating a read error. The chain couples TRBV11-2 to TRBJ2-7; D is ambiguous. In germline, CDR1 is SGHAT, CDR2 FQNNGV. The CDR3 sequence is 15 residues long. The CDR3 bases are TGTGCTAGCAGCTTAGATCCCACCTACTCCTACGAGCAGTACTCC. It encodes CASSLDPTYSYEQYS.